The sequence of this T cell receptor (beta chain) was determined in a study of blood T cell repertoires in COVID-19. Study-wide context: Some COVID-19 samples were acute and others convalescent; all came from the United States, Italy and Spain. PBMCs, B-cell-depleted T cells, or T cells provided the cDNA or gDNA that made up the material.

With V trimmed by 3 bases and J by 7 bases, 7 bases remained unmatched. Germline CDR1 PRHDT, CDR2 FYEKMQ (reference sequence). The CDR3 spans 15 residues. In the source study's methods: From reference gene primer amplification, estimates of nucleated cell counts were derived. Only in-frame clones appear in the TCRdb table, and some are missing; sequencing was by immunoSEQ multiplex PCR. Clone size and V and J calls were adopted from that table, with D and trimming inferred from the DNA. Of more than 85,000 clones in the sample, more than 75% were seen once. Specimen: peripheral blood. The receptor's source is a woman in her 50s with acute or convalescent COVID-19. V gene TRBV13 combines with J gene TRBJ2-2; TRBD1 matches 8 bases. The CDR3, as DNA: TGTGCCAGCAGCTTTGGACAGGGAGGATTCGGGGAGCTGTTTTTT. As protein: CASSFGQGGFGELFF.